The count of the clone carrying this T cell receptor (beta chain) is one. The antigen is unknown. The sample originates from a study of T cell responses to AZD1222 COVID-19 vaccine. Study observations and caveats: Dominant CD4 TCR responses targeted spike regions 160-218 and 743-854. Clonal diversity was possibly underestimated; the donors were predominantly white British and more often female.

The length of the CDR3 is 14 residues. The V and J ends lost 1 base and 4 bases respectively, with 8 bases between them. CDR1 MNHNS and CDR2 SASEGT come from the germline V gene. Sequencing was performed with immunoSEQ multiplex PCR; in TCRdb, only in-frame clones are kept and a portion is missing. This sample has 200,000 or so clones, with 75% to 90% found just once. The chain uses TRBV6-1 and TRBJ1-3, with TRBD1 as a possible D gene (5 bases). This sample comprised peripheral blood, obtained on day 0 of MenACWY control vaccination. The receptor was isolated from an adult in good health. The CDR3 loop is CASSEGRVGNTIYF. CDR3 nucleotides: TGTGCCAGCAGTGAAGGCAGGGTAGGAAACACCATATATTTT.